These 23 T cell receptor beta chains originate from one sample sequenced in a study of control samples from healthy donors and cancer patients (TCRdb year 2020). Receptors were amplified or captured by the immunoSEQ multiplex PCR assay. This immuneACCESS table, as held by TCRdb, lists in-frame sequences with V and J called but not all clones. Of the missing ones, under half trace to an unresolved V gene in checked studies; the others have no known cause. This sample gives about 410,000 clones in total; 90% of them show up just once. The ten largest make up 5.5% to 8% of the sample. The sample comprised PBMCs. The receptors here all came from a man in his forties with head and neck cancer.

This clone appeared a few times. The V call is TRBV6-6, the J call TRBJ2-7; 7 nucleotides agree with TRBD1. Germline loops: CDR1 MNHNY, CDR2 SVGAGI (reference sequence). The J segment lost 0 bases and the V segment lost 6 bases, leaving 8 bases of the junction unmatched. The CDR3 covers 15 residues. The DNA for the CDR3 is TGTGCCAGCAGCATAACGTGGGACAGCTCCTACGAGCAGTACTTC. Translated, it gives CASSITWDSSYEQYF.

The V and J genes are TRBV12-3 or TRBV12-4 and TRBJ1-1; the D gene is possibly TRBD1 (5 bases). Trimming pared 3 bases from V and 1 base from J, leaving 6 bases between. The CDR3 is made up of 13 amino acids. The CDR3 is CASSFGQNTEAFF. Written as DNA, the CDR3 is TGTGCCAGCAGTTTTGGACAGAACACTGAAGCTTTCTTT.

The rearrangement joins TRBV18 to TRBJ2-6; the match to TRBD2 covers 13 bases. Losses at the gene ends were 8 bases for V and 1 base for J; bases not matched to a gene: 14. Germline V gives CDR1 KGHSH, CDR2 LQKENI. The CDR3 spans 20 residues. This CDR3 is CASGLAGARVALSGANVLTF. CDR3 nucleotides: TGTGCCAGCGGACTAGCGGGAGCCAGAGTCGCCTTATCTGGGGCCAACGTCCTGACTTTC.

The chain uses TRBV20-1 and TRBJ1-3; D is unclear. Germline loops: CDR1 DFQATT, CDR2 SNEGSKA (reference sequence). The CDR3 is 11 residues long. With 3 bases removed from V and 6 bases from J, the gap between germline ends came to 6 bases. The CDR3 protein is CSARVKNTIYF. CDR3 in DNA: TGCAGTGCTAGGGTCAAAAACACCATATATTTT.

The chain uses TRBV4-2 and TRBJ2-7, with D perhaps being TRBD1 or TRBD2 (5 bases each). V was clipped by 6 bases and J by 0 bases, with 12 bases between them. CDR3 length: 14 amino acids. Germline V lookup: CDR1 LGHNA, CDR2 YNFKEQ. The DNA of the CDR3 is TGTGCCAGCAGTGCAGGGAGCAGCTCCTACGAGCAGTACTTC. Translation: CASSAGSSSYEQYF.

The genes are TRBV2 and TRBJ1-2; a weak D match, TRBD1 (6 bases). The V and J ends lost 7 bases and 4 bases respectively, with 13 bases between them. CDR3 length: 13 amino acids. Germline lookup yields CDR1 SNHLY and CDR2 FYNNEI. This CDR3 is CASTKGGAYGYTF. The CDR3 DNA reads TGTGCCAGCACCAAAGGGGGGGCCTATGGCTACACCTTC.

The DNA for the CDR3 is TGTGCCAGCAGTGAAGCAGCGGACTTCACCTACGAGCAGTACTTC. Translating it yields CASSEAADFTYEQYF. This chain connects TRBV6-1 to TRBJ2-7; the D gene is possibly TRBD2 (5 bases). Looked up from germline, CDR1 is MNHNS and CDR2 is SASEGT. V lost 0 bases and J lost 2, with 11 bases in between. The CDR3 loop spans 15 amino acids.

The chain is built from TRBV19 and TRBJ2-3; the match to TRBD2 covers 13 bases. The V and J ends lost 5 bases and 4 bases, in that order; junction bases with no gene match: 6. CDR3 length: 16 amino acids. Germline assignment: CDR1 LNHDA and CDR2 SQIVND (reference sequence). DNA of the CDR3: TGTGCCAGTAGTTCCTGGACTAGCGGGAGCCCAGATACGCAGTATTTT. Translated: CASSSWTSGSPDTQYF. The full variable domain, in which reference TRBV19 and TRBJ2-3 provide the parts outside the CDR3, is DGGITQSPKYLFRKEGQNVTLSCEQNLNHDAMYWYRQDPGQGLRLIYYSQIVNDFQKGDIAEGYSVSREKKESFPLTVTSAQKNPTAFYLCASSSWTSGSPDTQYFGPGTRLTVL.

This clone was detected a few times. The CDR3 sequence: CASSVLWRTGNTIYF. The CDR3 nucleotides read TGTGCCAGCAGCGTACTGTGGAGGACTGGAAACACCATATATTTT. The chain couples TRBV9 to TRBJ1-3; no definite D call. The V end lost 1 base, the J end lost 2 bases, and 10 bases lay between the germline ends. Germline-derived CDR1 and CDR2 are SGDLS and YYNGEE. The CDR3 covers 15 residues.

Of note for this clone: Other DNA sequences within the sample encode an identical CDR3. The chain uses TRBV4-1 and TRBJ1-2; 7 bases agree with TRBD1. J lost 2 bases, V lost 3 bases, and 0 bases had no gene match. This CDR3 contains 13 residues. CDR1 MGHRA and CDR2 YSYEKL come from the germline V gene. CDR3 protein: CASSQGQNYGYTF. The CDR3 coding sequence is TGCGCCAGCAGCCAGGGACAGAACTATGGCTACACCTTC.

The chain couples TRBV4-3 to TRBJ2-2; TRBD1 or TRBD2 may be the D gene (5 bases each). The CDR3 is 16 amino acids. Germline CDR1 LGHNA, CDR2 YSLEER. The V end was cut by 6 bases, the J end by 0 bases, with 14 bases between. The CDR3 bases are TGCGCCAGCAGACTTGGGACGGCGACGAACACCGGGGAGCTGTTTTTT. Translating it yields CASRLGTATNTGELFF.

The genes are TRBV5-1 and TRBJ2-2; possibly TRBD1 or TRBD2 for D (5 bases each). Trimming cost V 5 bases and J 0 bases, with 11 bases left between them. CDR1 is SGHRS, CDR2 YFSETQ, per germline. The CDR3 extends over 15 amino acids. CDR3 bases: TGCGCCAGCAGTTGGGACCCAACGAACACCGGGGAGCTGTTTTTT. Its protein is CASSWDPTNTGELFF.

The J gene is TRBJ1-2, the V gene TRBV28; 9 nucleotides agree with TRBD1. The CDR3 consists of 14 residues. Germline V gives CDR1 MDHEN, CDR2 SYDVKM. V was clipped by 5 bases and J by 8 bases; unmatched bases: 9. As DNA, the CDR3 is TGTGCCAGCAGTCCCCCGGGACAGGGTGGCGGCTACACCTTC. Residues: CASSPPGQGGGYTF.

The chain carries TRBV11-1 and TRBJ2-7; D is tentatively TRBD1 or TRBD2 (5 bases each). CDR3 length equals 15 residues. Between the trimmed V and J ends, which lost 5 bases and 5 bases, there was a span of 19 bases. The germline gives CDR1 SGHAT, CDR2 FQDESV (reference sequence). The CDR3 loop reads CASSPRDQVSDEQYF. The CDR3 DNA is TGTGCCAGCAGCCCCCGGGACCAGGTCTCGGACGAGCAGTACTTC.

J is TRBJ1-6 and V is TRBV7-3; TRBD1 might be the D (6 bases). This CDR3 is built from 15 residues. CDR1 is SGHTA, CDR2 FQGTGA, per germline. Trimming took off 2 bases at V and 6 bases at J, with 11 bases between the two ends. The CDR3 here is CASSLGQGSNSPLHF. As DNA, the CDR3 is TGTGCCAGCAGCTTAGGGCAGGGGAGTAATTCACCCCTCCACTTT.

This clone was recorded only once. The V call is TRBV7-8, the J call TRBJ1-4; no firm D call. The V gene's germline CDR1 is SGHVS and CDR2 FQNEAQ. V lost 1 base and J 7 bases, leaving 16 bases between the germline ends. The CDR3 runs 16 residues. CDR3 DNA: TGTGCCAGCAGCTTAGTGGGCAGTCGGTTGGGTGAAAAACTGTTTTTT. Amino acids: CASSLVGSRLGEKLFF.

This clone was seen only once. The gene calls are TRBV11-2 and TRBJ1-3, with a weak D call TRBD1 (5 bases). V lost 4 bases to trimming and J lost 1 base, with 11 bases between them. This CDR3 is built from 15 residues. CDR1 SGHAT and CDR2 FQNNGV come from the germline V gene. CDR3 in amino acids: CASSSGIASGNTIYF. The CDR3 DNA sequence: TGTGCCAGCAGCTCAGGGATTGCATCTGGAAACACCATATATTTT. Looking up the rest from reference TRBV11-2 and TRBJ1-3 gives the full variable domain: EAGVAQSPRYKIIEKRQSVAFWCNPISGHATLYWYQQILGQGPKLLIQFQNNGVVDDSQLPKDRFSAERLKGVDSTLKIQPAKLEDSAVYLCASSSGIASGNTIYFGEGSWLTVV.

The rearrangement joins TRBV29-1 to TRBJ1-2, with D unresolved. Between the trimmed V and J ends, which lost 4 bases and 1 base, there was a span of 10 bases. The CDR3 loop spans 13 amino acids. The germline V gene encodes CDR1 SQVTM and CDR2 ANQGSEA. The CDR3 loop is CSVADGLNYGYTF. The DNA for the CDR3 is TGCAGCGTTGCTGACGGCCTTAACTATGGCTACACCTTC.

This clone was observed a single time. The gene calls are TRBV5-5 and TRBJ2-7; 7 bases are a match to TRBD1. CDR3 size: 14 residues. V trimming: 4 bases; J trimming: 3 bases; junction bases outside the gene matches: 7. In germline, CDR1 is SGHKS, CDR2 YYEKEE (reference sequence). The CDR3 bases are TGTGCCAGCAGCCGCCTCGGGACAGTCTACGAGCAGTACTTC. Encoded protein: CASSRLGTVYEQYF.

CDR3 DNA sequence: TGTGCCAGCTCACCAGGGGGCTCCGGGGCCAACGTCCTGACTTTC. It is translated as CASSPGGSGANVLTF. The chain couples TRBV18 to TRBJ2-6, with D possibly matching TRBD1 (6 bases). There are 15 residues in the CDR3. CDR1 and CDR2 (germline): KGHSH, LQKENI. V dropped 2 bases and J dropped 4 bases, with 9 bases sitting between them.

The V gene is TRBV28, the J gene TRBJ1-1; TRBD1 is a possible D gene (5 bases). CDR3 length equals 16 residues. Germline V gene lookup returns CDR1 MDHEN and CDR2 SYDVKM. The V gene lost 5 bases and the J gene lost 0 bases, with 16 bases spanning the gap. CDR3 bases: TGTGCCAGCAGTCTTCCGGGACGCCGGATGAACACTGAAGCTTTCTTT. Translation: CASSLPGRRMNTEAFF. The full variable domain, in which reference TRBV28 and TRBJ1-1 provide the parts outside the CDR3, is DVKVTQSSRYLVKRTGEKVFLECVQDMDHENMFWYRQDPGLGLRLIYFSYDVKMKEKGDIPEGYSVSREKKERFSLILESASTNQTSMYLCASSLPGRRMNTEAFFGQGTRLTVV.

This clone has just a few counts. The chain employs TRBV27 and TRBJ2-2, with TRBD2 matching 7 bases. The CDR3 runs to 12 residues. Germline V gives CDR1 MNHEY, CDR2 SMNVEV (reference sequence). The J segment lost 6 bases and the V segment lost 10 bases, leaving 5 bases of the junction unmatched. CDR3 sequence (DNA): TGTGCCACCCGGGGGGAGGCCGGGGAGCTGTTTTTT. Amino acids: CATRGEAGELFF.

This chain connects TRBV3-1 (or the pseudogene TRBV3-2) to TRBJ2-2; D might be TRBD1 or TRBD2, each matching 5 bases. There are 10 residues in the CDR3. The germline V and J ends were trimmed by 8 bases and 7 bases, with 5 bases remaining between them. Germline-derived CDR1 and CDR2 are LGHDT and YNNKEL (reference sequence). The chain's CDR3 is CASGGGELFF. DNA of the CDR3: TGTGCCAGCGGGGGCGGGGAGCTGTTTTTT.